The 6 T cell receptor beta chains listed next were all sequenced from one sample in a study of OX40 agonist ivuxolimab in advanced cancers. The repertoire was sequenced with immunoSEQ multiplex PCR; TCRdb's copy has only in-frame clones and lacks some. Here the sample spans around 82,000 clones, around nine tenths being singletons. Sequences were derived from CD4+ or CD8+ T cells sorted from blood, sampled in a trial of the OX40 agonist ivuxolimab. Receptor source: an adult with an advanced solid tumor such as melanoma, head and neck, liver or kidney cancer.

The chain uses TRBV27 and TRBJ2-3; perhaps TRBD1 as D (7 bases). CDR1 and CDR2 (germline): MNHEY, SMNVEV (reference sequence). The CDR3 length is 12 residues. V gave up 5 bases and J gave up 7 bases, with 10 bases separating them. The CDR3 is CASSPGGNTQYF. The DNA of the CDR3 is TGTGCCAGCAGTCCAGGGGGGAATACGCAGTATTTT.

The chain combines TRBV6-5 with TRBJ1-4, with D possibly being TRBD1 (5 bases). V was clipped by 2 bases and J by 7 bases, with 8 bases between them. Germline-derived CDR1 and CDR2 are MNHEY and SVGAGI. The length of the CDR3 is 13 residues. The CDR3 loop is CASSYPGTEKLFF. The CDR3 DNA sequence: TGTGCCAGCAGTTACCCGGGGACTGAAAAACTGTTTTTT.

The chain's CDR3 is CASSSQRGGLHEQFF. The CDR3 bases are TGTGCCAGCAGTTCCCAGCGGGGGGGCCTTCATGAGCAGTTCTTC. J is TRBJ2-1 and V is TRBV6-6, with TRBD2 identical over 10 bases. This CDR3 has 15 amino acids. V shed 4 bases and J 8 bases; nucleotides not matched to a gene: 8. Germline lookup yields CDR1 MNHNY and CDR2 SVGAGI (reference sequence).

This clone has just a few counts. The gene calls are TRBV21-1 and TRBJ1-1; TRBD1, as called in the table, went unchecked against the DNA. TRBV21-1 is deemed a pseudogene. This CDR3 contains 16 residues. The CDR3 nucleotides are TGTGCCAGCAGCACCAGACAGGGCATGATGGCCACTGAAGCTTTCTTT. It is translated as CASSTRQGMMATEAFF.

The chain uses TRBV18 and TRBJ2-7; 8 positions match TRBD1. Per the germline V gene, CDR1 is KGHSH and CDR2 is LQKENI. After removal of 3 bases from V and 1 base from J, the junction contained 2 bases not matched to a gene. There are 14 residues in the CDR3. CDR3 sequence (DNA): TGTGCCAGCTCACCTGGACAGGGTTCCTACGAGCAGTACTTC. Its protein product is CASSPGQGSYEQYF.

The genes are TRBV27 and TRBJ1-3; possible D gene TRBD1, 5 bases. The CDR3 is made up of 17 amino acids. V dropped 8 bases and J dropped 4 bases, with 24 bases sitting between them. CDR1 is MNHEY, CDR2 SMNVEV, per germline (reference sequence). The DNA for the CDR3 is TGTGCCAGCTCTGGATTTACTCGGGGCAAGACGGGAAACACCATATATTTT. It codes for CASSGFTRGKTGNTIYF.